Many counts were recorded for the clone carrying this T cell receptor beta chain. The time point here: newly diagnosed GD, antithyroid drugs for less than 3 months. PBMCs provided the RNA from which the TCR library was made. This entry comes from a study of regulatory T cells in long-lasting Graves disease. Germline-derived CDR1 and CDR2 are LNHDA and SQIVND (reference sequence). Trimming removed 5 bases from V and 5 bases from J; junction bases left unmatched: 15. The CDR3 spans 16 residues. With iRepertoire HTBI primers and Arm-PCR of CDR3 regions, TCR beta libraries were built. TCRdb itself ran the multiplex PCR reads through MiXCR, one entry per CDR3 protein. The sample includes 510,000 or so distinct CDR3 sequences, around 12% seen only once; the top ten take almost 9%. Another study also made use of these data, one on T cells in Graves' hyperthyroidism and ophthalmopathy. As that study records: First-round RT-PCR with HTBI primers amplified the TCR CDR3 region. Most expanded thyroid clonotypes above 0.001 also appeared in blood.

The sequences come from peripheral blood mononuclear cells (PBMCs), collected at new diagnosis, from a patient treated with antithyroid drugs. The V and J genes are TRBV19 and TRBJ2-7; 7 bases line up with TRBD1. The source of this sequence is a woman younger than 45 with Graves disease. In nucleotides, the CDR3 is TGTGCCAGTAGTTCACCGGGACAGCCTTCGGGCAACGAGCAGTACTTC. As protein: CASSSPGQPSGNEQYF.